Each of the 10 T cell receptor beta chains below was sequenced from the same sample in a study of blood T cells in healthy people across ages (dated by TCRdb to between 2015 and 2017). Receptors were amplified or captured by 5' RACE. Sequenced using an Illumina HiSeq 2500. A second about 7 to 12 cycle PCR used a sample-barcoded 5' primer and a J-beta primer mix. In TCRdb, the public reads were trimmed at Q25 with fastp and aligned with MiXCR, with productive beta chains retained. Each record represents a unique CDR3 protein, reported with the most common genes and DNA among its rows. Counted in this sample were about 1.1 million distinct CDR3 sequences; more than 30% of them appeared once. The ten top clones hold roughly 13% of the sample. The material sequenced was blood. These receptors were obtained from a young man in good health.

The chain couples TRBV6-2 or TRBV6-3 to TRBJ2-7; no reliable D call. The CDR3 length is 16 residues. Trimming took off 6 bases at V and 1 base at J, with 19 bases between the two ends. Germline assignment: CDR1 MNHEY and CDR2 SVGEGT. The CDR3 DNA reads TGTGCCAGCAGCCGCCCGGGCGATTCGATATCCTACGAGCAGTACTTC. Amino acid sequence: CASSRPGDSISYEQYF.

The chain employs TRBV7-2 and TRBJ2-3; a weak D match, TRBD1 (6 bases). The ends were cut back, 1 base at V and 5 bases at J, with 10 bases in the middle. Germline V gene sequence: CDR1 SGHTA, CDR2 FQGNSA. The CDR3 length is 14 residues. CDR3 DNA sequence: TGTGCCAGCAGCTTAGGGGGGCTCGTAGATACGCAGTATTTT. This translates into CASSLGGLVDTQYF.

This clonotype was detected only once. The rearrangement links TRBV7-9 to TRBJ1-5, with D unclear. Germline V CDR1 and CDR2: SEHNR, FQNEAQ (reference sequence). The CDR3 is made up of 14 amino acids. V was trimmed by 5 bases and J by 0 bases, leaving 8 bases between them. DNA for the CDR3: TGTGCCAGCAGCCCCTCGAGTAGCAATCAGCCCCAGCATTTT. Protein product: CASSPSSSNQPQHF.

This clonotype has just a few counts. The chain recombines TRBV20-1 with TRBJ2-1, with a weak D call TRBD1 (5 bases). Trimming cost V 2 bases and J 6 bases, with 23 bases left between them. The CDR3 totals 17 residues. The germline V gene encodes CDR1 DFQATT and CDR2 SNEGSKA (reference sequence). CDR3 nucleotides: TGCAGTGCTAGAAGTTATCCAGGTGGGGCCGGGCGCAATGAGCAGTTCTTC. This encodes CSARSYPGGAGRNEQFF.

The chain links TRBV4-1 to TRBJ1-1; D gene ambiguous. The ends were cut back, 2 bases at V and 1 base at J, with 11 bases in the middle. CDR3 length: 15 amino acids. Germline-derived CDR1 and CDR2 are MGHRA and YSYEKL. CDR3 in amino acids: CASSQKPDGNTEAFF. CDR3 nucleotide sequence: TGCGCCAGCAGCCAAAAACCGGACGGGAACACTGAAGCTTTCTTT.

This clonotype was picked up a small number of times. The chain combines TRBV20-1 with TRBJ1-5; 9 nucleotides align to TRBD1. With 6 bases clipped from V and 9 bases from J, the junction kept 6 bases outside the gene matches. The CDR3 totals 12 residues. Germline CDR1 and CDR2: DFQATT and SNEGSKA (reference sequence). DNA of the CDR3: TGCAGTGCCCGGACAGGGGTTGCGCCCCAGCATTTT. Its translation is CSARTGVAPQHF.

The chain joins TRBV6-1 to TRBJ2-5; D uncertain. V shed 0 bases and J shed 4 bases, with 6 bases lying between them. Germline CDR1 reads MNHNS; CDR2 reads SASEGT. The CDR3 has 13 residues. The CDR3 protein is CASSEAPLETQYF. The CDR3 region has the DNA TGTGCCAGCAGTGAAGCGCCTTTAGAGACCCAGTACTTC.

At least ten counts were recorded for this clonotype. This chain connects TRBV6-5 to TRBJ2-1; 7 nucleotides align to TRBD2. The J segment lost 0 bases and the V segment lost 8 bases, leaving 10 bases of the junction unmatched. This CDR3 has 16 amino acids. Per the germline V gene, CDR1 is MNHEY and CDR2 is SVGAGI. The DNA of the CDR3 is TGTGCCAGCCCCCTCGGGCGGGGGAGCTCCTACAATGAGCAGTTCTTC. Residues: CASPLGRGSSYNEQFF.

This clonotype was seen a few times. The gene calls are TRBV6-2 or TRBV6-3 and TRBJ2-1; 8 bases are a match to TRBD2. Per germline, CDR1 MNHEY and CDR2 SVGEGT. The V gene end was trimmed by 6 bases and the J gene end by 4 bases; junction bases not matched to a gene: 8. The CDR3 is 15 amino acids. The CDR3: CASSAAASGYNEQFF. DNA of the CDR3: TGTGCCAGCAGCGCGGCGGCTAGCGGGTACAATGAGCAGTTCTTC.

The chain is built from TRBV14 and TRBJ2-3; the match to TRBD2 covers 13 bases. Unmatched junction bases numbered 6, after V lost 1 base and J lost 5 bases. Germline CDR1 SGHDN, CDR2 FVKESK. This CDR3 spans 17 amino acids. The CDR3 reads CASSQATSGGAGDTQYF. CDR3 DNA: TGTGCCAGCAGCCAAGCTACTAGCGGGGGGGCCGGAGATACGCAGTATTTT.